What follows are 27 T cell receptor beta chains derived from one specimen sequenced in a study of CXCR3-negative and CXCR3-positive naive CD8 T cells. The study made its TRB cDNA libraries by 5' RACE, adding UMI labels. TCRdb processed the 5' RACE reads again and assigns one entry to each CDR3 protein, with no DNA. Its clone listing holds about 28,000 distinct CDR3 sequences. What was sequenced was memory CD8+ T cells from blood. Receptor source: a human donor in good health. Some clones in this sample may be carry-over from other donors' samples.

The rearrangement links TRBV15 to TRBJ2-2. There are 14 residues in the CDR3. Germline lookup yields CDR1 LNHNV and CDR2 YYDKDF (reference sequence). The chain's CDR3 is CATSRAANTGELFF.

The chain has TRBV6-2 or TRBV6-3 and TRBJ2-3. The CDR3 runs 14 residues. Germline V gene sequence: CDR1 MNHEY, CDR2 SVGEGT. The CDR3: CASKATETTDTQYF.

The chain uses TRBV7-9 and TRBJ2-1; the TRBD2 assignment by TCRdb is unverifiable without DNA. CDR1 SEHNR and CDR2 FQNEAQ come from the germline V gene (reference sequence). The CDR3 contains 16 residues. The CDR3 spells CASSLRGASSYNEQFF.

This rearrangement joins TRBV12-3 or TRBV12-4 to TRBJ2-1. The CDR3 contains 15 residues. The CDR3 reads CASSTHLASYNEQFF.

The rearrangement links TRBV7-8 to TRBJ2-1. This CDR3 has 15 residues. The germline gives CDR1 SGHVS, CDR2 FQNEAQ. CDR3 region: CASSLASATYNEQFF. The full variable domain, completed using reference TRBV7-8 and TRBJ2-1, is GAGVSQSPRYKVAKRGQDVALRCDPISGHVSLFWYQQALGQGPEFLTYFQNEAQLDKSGLPSDRFFAERPEGSVSTLKIQRTQQEDSAVYLCASSLASATYNEQFFGPGTRLTVL.

This chain uses TRBV29-1 with TRBJ2-5; TCRdb gives TRBD1 as the D gene, but with no DNA this cannot be confirmed. The CDR3 runs to 14 residues. Germline V lookup: CDR1 SQVTM, CDR2 ANQGSEA. The CDR3 protein is CSVPLDGDQETQYF.

This sequence joins TRBV10-3 and TRBJ2-7. The CDR3 sequence is 15 residues long. The V gene's germline CDR1 is ENHRY and CDR2 SYGVKD. The CDR3 loop reads CAISEAGLSSYEQYF.

This sequence joins TRBV20-1 and TRBJ2-1; the D call from TCRdb, TRBD2, cannot be confirmed without DNA. CDR1 is DFQATT, CDR2 SNEGSKA, per germline (reference sequence). The length of the CDR3 is 14 residues. This CDR3 is CSADRGGAFPEQFF.

This chain connects TRBV3-1 to TRBJ2-3. This CDR3 contains 15 residues. In germline, CDR1 is LGHDT, CDR2 YNNKEL (reference sequence). The CDR3 sequence is CASSQDRRPEDTQYF.

The chain links TRBV20-1 to TRBJ2-7; TCRdb's D call, TRBD2, is unchecked because there is no DNA. Germline CDR1 reads DFQATT; CDR2 reads SNEGSKA (reference sequence). The length of the CDR3 is 15 residues. The CDR3 region is CSAEGPEAAAYEQYF.

The chain employs TRBV6-4 and TRBJ2-1. CDR3 length: 14 residues. Germline loops: CDR1 MRHNA, CDR2 SNTAGT. The CDR3 loop reads CASSDSATYGEQFF.

V is TRBV27 and J is TRBJ2-2; TCRdb reports TRBD2, a call that lacks DNA to check it against. This CDR3 comprises 13 residues. Looked up from germline, CDR1 is MNHEY and CDR2 is SMNVEV (reference sequence). This CDR3 is CASSFPSAGELFF.

This rearrangement joins TRBV6-6 to TRBJ2-7; there is no DNA to check the TCRdb D call of TRBD2. This CDR3 contains 15 residues. Germline V CDR1 and CDR2: MNHNY, SVGAGI (reference sequence). This CDR3 is CASSSGLASSYEQYF.

The chain carries TRBV4-2 and TRBJ2-3; the D call of TRBD1 rests on TCRdb alone, since no DNA is present to check it. The CDR3 totals 16 residues. Germline CDR1 and CDR2: LGHNA and YNFKEQ. The CDR3 sequence: CASSQDGGGATDTQYF.

The J gene is TRBJ2-7, the V gene TRBV27; the D call from TCRdb, TRBD1, cannot be confirmed without DNA. Germline V gene data show CDR1 as MNHEY and CDR2 as SMNVEV (reference sequence). There are 14 residues in the CDR3. CDR3 protein: CASSLGTGSYEQYF.

The gene calls are TRBV9 and TRBJ1-4; TCRdb indicates TRBD1, and absent DNA this call remains unverified. In germline, CDR1 is SGDLS, CDR2 YYNGEE. CDR3 length equals 15 residues. The chain's CDR3 is CASSTRQGTNEKLFF.

V usage is TRBV10-2 and J usage is TRBJ2-1. This CDR3 spans 14 amino acids. Germline CDR1 WSHSY, CDR2 SAAADI. The chain's CDR3 is CASAISNQNNEQFF.

This chain uses TRBV10-1 with TRBJ1-6; TCRdb calls TRBD1, which cannot be checked without DNA. This CDR3 spans 14 amino acids. Germline V lookup: CDR1 WNHNN, CDR2 SYGVQD (reference sequence). The CDR3: CASSEGPGNSPLHF.

This chain links TRBV5-6 with TRBJ2-7; TCRdb lists TRBD2, though no DNA is available to test this call. The CDR3 is 14 amino acids. In germline, CDR1 is SGHDT, CDR2 YYEEEE. The CDR3 spells CASSPRGLAYEQYF.

The chain is built from TRBV6-1 and TRBJ2-7. The V gene's germline CDR1 is MNHNS and CDR2 SASEGT. The CDR3 length is 14 residues. CDR3 amino acids: CASSEMKLTYEQYF.

The chain links TRBV6-4 to TRBJ2-3. The CDR3 has 14 residues. The V gene's germline CDR1 is MRHNA and CDR2 SNTAGT. The CDR3 here is CASSDSPGADTQYF.

The CDR3: CASSYSRQGTTFF. The chain combines TRBV6-2 or TRBV6-3 with TRBJ1-1; the TCRdb call, TRBD1, lacks DNA for checking. Germline values: CDR1 MNHEY, CDR2 SVGEGT. This CDR3 comprises 13 residues.

The chain is built from TRBV27 and TRBJ1-1. There are 14 residues in the CDR3. Per the germline V gene, CDR1 is MNHEY and CDR2 is SMNVEV (reference sequence). The CDR3 reads CASSPGWEDTEAFF.

The chain recombines TRBV11-2 with TRBJ2-4; TCRdb's D gene call, TRBD1, goes unchecked for lack of DNA. This CDR3 is built from 16 residues. CDR1 is SGHAT and CDR2 is FQNNGV in the germline V gene. The CDR3 reads CASSFTGGAAKNIQYF.

This rearrangement joins TRBV21-1 to TRBJ1-6; TCRdb's assignment of TRBD1 cannot be checked, as there is no DNA. TRBV21-1 is tagged as a pseudogene. The CDR3 sequence is 17 residues long. The chain's CDR3 is CASSTRTGGIYNSPLHF.

The rearrangement links TRBV4-3 to TRBJ1-2. This CDR3 comprises 14 residues. Germline CDR1 is LGHNA and CDR2 is YSLEER. CDR3: CASSQDREASGYTF.

The chain uses TRBV7-9 and TRBJ2-7; TCRdb reports TRBD2, a call that lacks DNA to check it against. This CDR3 is 13 amino acids long. Germline loops: CDR1 SEHNR, CDR2 FQNEAQ (reference sequence). The CDR3: CASSLGTFYEQYF.